This T cell receptor beta chain was captured by sequencing in a study of spatial heterogeneity in lung cancer. On the study more broadly: Every unique TCR and UMI combination, on average, appeared more than ten times in raw reads.

This clonotype showed up just a few times. The target antigen is unknown. On each TCR cDNA molecule, a unique molecular identifier was present. TCRdb called the 5' RACE reads again in MiXCR, with one record for every CDR3 protein. The sample has about 95,000 distinct CDR3 sequences, around 9% seen once. Described time point: sample taken at primary tumor resection. Unsorted samples of tumor, nontumor lung or frozen PBMC had their whole RNA sequenced. The CDR3 has 13 amino acids. The V end lost 6 bases, the J end lost 1 base, and 10 bases lay between the germline ends. Germline-derived CDR1 and CDR2 are SGHKS and YYEKEE (reference sequence). Broader study findings: Blood showed ubiquitous tumor TCRs more often at resection than at routine follow-up.

The chain has TRBV5-5 and TRBJ2-5; D is ambiguous. The clonotype originates from a male donor with early-stage non-small cell lung cancer. The sequences come from PBMCs, collected at surgery. The CDR3, as DNA: TGTGCCAGCATTGGGCTTAGCCAAGAGACCCAGTACTTC. It specifies CASIGLSQETQYF.